This record concerns one TCR beta chain sequence. The PCR used 60 Vbeta and 13 Jbeta primers. Clones were read by immunoSEQ multiplex PCR, and TCRdb kept only the in-frame ones, dropping some. In the table there are about 210,000 clones, approximately 80% of which are singletons. The data belong to a study of cytomegalovirus exposure and HLA in healthy donors. V lost 1 base and J lost 0, with 12 bases in between. This CDR3 region has 16 residues. The germline V gene encodes CDR1 LGHNA and CDR2 YNFKEQ. This TCR came from a woman in her twenties or thirties in good health and CMV-seropositive. The sample taken for sequencing was PBMCs. The chain recombines TRBV4-2 with TRBJ1-2; D remains ambiguous. The CDR3 sequence: CASSQGMSGANYGYTF. CDR3 in DNA: TGTGCCAGCAGCCAAGGCATGAGCGGAGCTAACTATGGCTACACCTTC.